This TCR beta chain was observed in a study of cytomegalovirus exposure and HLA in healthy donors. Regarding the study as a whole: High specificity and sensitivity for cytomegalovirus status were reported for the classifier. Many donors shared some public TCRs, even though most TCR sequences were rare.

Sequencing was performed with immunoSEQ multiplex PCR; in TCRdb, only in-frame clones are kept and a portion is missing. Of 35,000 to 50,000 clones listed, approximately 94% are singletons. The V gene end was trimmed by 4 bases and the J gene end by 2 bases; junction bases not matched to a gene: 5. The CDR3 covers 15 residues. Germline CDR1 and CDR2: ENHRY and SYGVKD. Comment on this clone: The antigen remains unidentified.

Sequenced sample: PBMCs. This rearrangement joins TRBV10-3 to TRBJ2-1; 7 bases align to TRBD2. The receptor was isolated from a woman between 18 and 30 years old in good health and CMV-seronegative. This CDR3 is CAISGESGAYNEQFF. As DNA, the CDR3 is TGTGCCATCAGTGGAGAAAGCGGGGCCTACAATGAGCAGTTCTTC.